This T cell receptor beta chain stems from a study of T cell responses to AZD1222 COVID-19 vaccine (dated by TCRdb to about 2021). About the full investigation: AZD1222 recipients whose second dose came at about 4 weeks and those whose second dose came at about 12 weeks were combined into one group, since spike-specific TCR depth and breadth did not differ between the two schedules. TCR sequencing covered some 240 trial participants: 200 to 220 given two doses of AZD1222 and approximately 25 given two doses of MenACWY control vaccine. Trial participants were enrolled by age into subgroups of 18-55, 56-69 and 70-plus years, and 148, 28 and 57 TCR-sequenced participants, respectively, were included in these subgroups. Beyond this particular receptor, the publication reports: Conclusions about previously exposed vaccinees are limited, since just six AZD1222 recipients were seropositive for SARS-CoV-2 at baseline. The vaccine-associated CD4 TCRs covered the entire spike protein, and the dominant responses fell in regions 160-218 and 743-854. A significant rise in spike-specific TCR breadth and depth was observed after two AZD1222 doses relative to day 0 and relative to MenACWY recipients. Nearly half of unique spike-specific TCRs reportedly recognized epitopes outside regions mutated in the B.1.351 and B.1.1.7 variants. In the small 56-69-year group, the increase in depth fell short of significance, most likely because of low power. Because no samples from the day 14 peak response were available, repertoires could be characterized only after the peak T cell response. Most participants were white British and females outnumbered males, and the authors suggested that clonal diversity may have been underestimated.

The time point label here, explained by the study, means: baseline before first vaccination. Vaccinee samples came from UK trials COV001 and COV002, including a single-blind randomized controlled phase 2/3 trial of AZD1222 (ChAdOx1 nCoV-19) in healthy adults. For TCRbeta chain sequencing, PBMC samples were collected from trial participants at day 0 and at day 28 after the second dose. This clone was seen just once. The target of this receptor is not known. No base qualities exist here, and no much larger clone lies one base off it. The CDR3, cysteine through phenylalanine, is 19 amino acids long. Kept here is only the CDR3 DNA, which spans 57 bases and is read in frame from base 1. From a lookup of the germline V gene, CDR1 and CDR2 are SGDLS and YYNGEE. Relative to germline, V is missing 3 bases and J is missing 0 bases, with 9 bases of the junction outside any gene match. The CDR3 regions of human TCRbeta chains were subjected to immunosequencing. Regarding the original processing steps: Repertoire TCRs were checked for matches against a reference library of SARS-CoV-2-specific TCRs that had been generated using the MIRA antigen-specificity platform. Breadth meant the fraction of unique TCRs that were SARS-CoV-2-associated, whereas depth meant the fraction of total T cells that were SARS-CoV-2-associated. Using the MIRA data, each spike-specific TCR was mapped to the spike region that the TCR reacts to and placed in a CD4 or CD8 class. Log10-transformed breadth and depth values were compared by one-way ANOVA with Sidak's multiple comparisons tests. The immuneACCESS repertoire file appears here via TCRdb, limited to in-frame rearrangements. These files lack a portion of the clones; in checked studies, under half of the deficit traces to unresolved V genes, and the cause of the others is not known. V and J calls and clone size are copied from that table; D and trimming were computed from the DNA. The sample contains 93,000 or so clones, roughly 91% of them found a single time. About 5% of the sample comes from the top ten.

This clonotype was sampled from an adult in good health. The specimen comprised peripheral blood, sampled on day 0 of AZD1222 vaccination. The sequence is built from TRBV9 and TRBJ2-1, with 13 bases in between that match TRBD2. The CDR3 here reads CASSDGTSGIQSSYNEQFF. The sequence in DNA is TGTGCCAGCAGCGACGGGACTAGCGGGATCCAGAGCTCCTACAATGAGCAGTTCTTC.